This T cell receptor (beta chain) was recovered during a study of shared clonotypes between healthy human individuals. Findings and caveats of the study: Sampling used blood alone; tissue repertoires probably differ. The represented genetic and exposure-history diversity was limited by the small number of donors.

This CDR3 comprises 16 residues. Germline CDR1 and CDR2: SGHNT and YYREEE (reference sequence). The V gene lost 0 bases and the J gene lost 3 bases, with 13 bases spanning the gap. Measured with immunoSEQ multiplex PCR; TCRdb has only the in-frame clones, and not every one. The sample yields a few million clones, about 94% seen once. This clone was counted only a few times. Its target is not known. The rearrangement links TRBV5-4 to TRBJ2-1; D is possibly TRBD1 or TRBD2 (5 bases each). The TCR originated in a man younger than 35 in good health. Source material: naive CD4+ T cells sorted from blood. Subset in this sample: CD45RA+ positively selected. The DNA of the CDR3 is TGTGCCAGCAGCTTGGGAGGCAGGGAGATCTACAATGAGCAGTTCTTC. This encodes CASSLGGREIYNEQFF.